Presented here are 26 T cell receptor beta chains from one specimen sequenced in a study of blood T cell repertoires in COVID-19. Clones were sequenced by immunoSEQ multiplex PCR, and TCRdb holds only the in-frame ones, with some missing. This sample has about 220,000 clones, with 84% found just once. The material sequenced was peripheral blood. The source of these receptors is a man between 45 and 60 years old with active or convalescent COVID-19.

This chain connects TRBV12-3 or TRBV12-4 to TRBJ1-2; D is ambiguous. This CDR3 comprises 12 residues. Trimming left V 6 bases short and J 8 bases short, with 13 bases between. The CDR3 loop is CASRTGLGGYTF. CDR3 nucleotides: TGTGCCAGCAGGACCGGACTTGGGGGCTACACCTTC.

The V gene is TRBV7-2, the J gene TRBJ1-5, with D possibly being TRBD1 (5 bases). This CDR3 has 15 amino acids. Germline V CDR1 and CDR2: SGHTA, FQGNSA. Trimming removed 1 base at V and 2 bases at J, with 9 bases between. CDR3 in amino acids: CASSLGGAGNQPQHF. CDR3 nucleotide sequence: TGTGCCAGCAGCTTAGGTGGGGCTGGCAATCAGCCCCAGCATTTT.

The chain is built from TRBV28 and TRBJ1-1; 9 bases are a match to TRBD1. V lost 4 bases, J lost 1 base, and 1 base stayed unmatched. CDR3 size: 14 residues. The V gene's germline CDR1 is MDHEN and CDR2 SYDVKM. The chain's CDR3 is CASSSGQGNTEAFF. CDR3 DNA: TGTGCCAGCAGTTCGGGACAGGGGAACACTGAAGCTTTCTTT.

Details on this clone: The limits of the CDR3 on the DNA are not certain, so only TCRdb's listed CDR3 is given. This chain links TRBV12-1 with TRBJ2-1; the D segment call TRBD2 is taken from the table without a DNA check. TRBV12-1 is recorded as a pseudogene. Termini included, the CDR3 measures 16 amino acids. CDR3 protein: CASSFGGGTLLVEQFF.

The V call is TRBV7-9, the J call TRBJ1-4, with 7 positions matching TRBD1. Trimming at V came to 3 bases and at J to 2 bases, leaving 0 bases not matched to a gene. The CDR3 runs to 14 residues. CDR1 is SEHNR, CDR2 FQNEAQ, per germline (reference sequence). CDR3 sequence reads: CASSLGQTNEKLFF. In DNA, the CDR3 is TGTGCCAGCAGCTTGGGACAGACTAATGAAAAACTGTTTTTT.

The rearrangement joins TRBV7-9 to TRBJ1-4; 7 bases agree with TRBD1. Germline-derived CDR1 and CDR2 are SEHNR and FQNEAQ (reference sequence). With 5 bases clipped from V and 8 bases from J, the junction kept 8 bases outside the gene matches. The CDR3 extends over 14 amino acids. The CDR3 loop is CASSADRVAEKLFF. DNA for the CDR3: TGTGCCAGCAGCGCCGACAGGGTTGCGGAAAAACTGTTTTTT.

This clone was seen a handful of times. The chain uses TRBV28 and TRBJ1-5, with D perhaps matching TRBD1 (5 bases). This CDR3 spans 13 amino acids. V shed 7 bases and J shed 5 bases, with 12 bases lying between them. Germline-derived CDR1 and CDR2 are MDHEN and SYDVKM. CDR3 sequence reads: CASTSGRDQPQHF. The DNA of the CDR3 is TGTGCCAGCACTTCGGGCAGGGATCAGCCCCAGCATTTT.

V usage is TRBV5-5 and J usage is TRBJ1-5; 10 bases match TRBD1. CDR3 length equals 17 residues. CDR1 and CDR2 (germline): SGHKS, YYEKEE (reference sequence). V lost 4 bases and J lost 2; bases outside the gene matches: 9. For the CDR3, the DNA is TGTGCCAGCAGCGCGTACTCCGGGACAGGGGGCAATCAGCCCCAGCATTTT. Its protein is CASSAYSGTGGNQPQHF.

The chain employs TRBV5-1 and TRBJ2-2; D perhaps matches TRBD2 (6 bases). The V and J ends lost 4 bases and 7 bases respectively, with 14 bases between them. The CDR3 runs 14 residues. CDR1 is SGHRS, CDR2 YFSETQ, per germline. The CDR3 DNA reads TGCGCCAGCAGCCTCGGACGGGGGAGCGGGGAGCTGTTTTTT. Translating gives CASSLGRGSGELFF. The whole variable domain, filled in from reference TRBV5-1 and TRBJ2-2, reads KAGVTQTPRYLIKTRGQQVTLSCSPISGHRSVSWYQQTPGQGLQFLFEYFSETQRNKGNFPGRFSGRQFSNSRSEMNVSTLELGDSALYLCASSLGRGSGELFFGEGSRLTVL.

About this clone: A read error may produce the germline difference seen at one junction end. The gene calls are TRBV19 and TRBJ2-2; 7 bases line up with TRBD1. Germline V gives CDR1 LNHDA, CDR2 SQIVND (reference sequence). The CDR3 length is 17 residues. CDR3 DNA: TGTGCCAGTAACCTACCACCCAGGGACAGAAACACCGGGGAGCTGCTTTTT. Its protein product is CASNLPPRDRNTGELLF. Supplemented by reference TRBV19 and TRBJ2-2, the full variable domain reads DGGITQSPKYLFRKEGQNVTLSCEQNLNHDAMYWYRQDPGQGLRLIYYSQIVNDFQKGDIAEGYSVSREKKESFPLTVTSAQKNPTAFYLCASNLPPRDRNTGELLFGEGSRLTVL.

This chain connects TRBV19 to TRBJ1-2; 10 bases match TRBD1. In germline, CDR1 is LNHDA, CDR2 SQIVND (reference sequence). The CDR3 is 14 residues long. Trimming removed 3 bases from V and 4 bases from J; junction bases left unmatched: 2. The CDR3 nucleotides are TGTGCCAGTAGTATGGGACAGGGGACCTATGGCTACACCTTC. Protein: CASSMGQGTYGYTF.

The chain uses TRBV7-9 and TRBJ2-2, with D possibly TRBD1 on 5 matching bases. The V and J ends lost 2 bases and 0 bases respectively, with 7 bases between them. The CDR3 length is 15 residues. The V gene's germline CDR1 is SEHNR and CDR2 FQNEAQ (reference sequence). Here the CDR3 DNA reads TGTGCCAGCAGCTTATTAGGGGCGAACACCGGGGAGCTGTTTTTT. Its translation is CASSLLGANTGELFF. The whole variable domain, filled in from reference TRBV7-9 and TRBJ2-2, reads DTGVSQNPRHKITKRGQNVTFRCDPISEHNRLYWYRQTLGQGPEFLTYFQNEAQLEKSRLLSDRFSAERPKGSFSTLEIQRTEQGDSAMYLCASSLLGANTGELFFGEGSRLTVL.

CDR3 residues: CASGQNNEQFF. The CDR3 DNA follows: TGCGCCAGCGGCCAGAACAATGAGCAGTTCTTC. The genes are TRBV5-1 and TRBJ2-1; no firm D call. Per the germline V gene, CDR1 is SGHRS and CDR2 is YFSETQ. V gave up 7 bases and J gave up 5 bases, with 7 bases separating them. The CDR3 runs 11 residues.

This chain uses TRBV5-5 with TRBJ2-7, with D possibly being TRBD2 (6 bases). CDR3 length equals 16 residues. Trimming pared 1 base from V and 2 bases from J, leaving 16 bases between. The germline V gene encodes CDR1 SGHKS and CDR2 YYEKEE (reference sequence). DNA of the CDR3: TGTGCCAGCAGCTTGAGGGAGGTCCCCTCACCCTACGAGCAGTACGTC. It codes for CASSLREVPSPYEQYV.

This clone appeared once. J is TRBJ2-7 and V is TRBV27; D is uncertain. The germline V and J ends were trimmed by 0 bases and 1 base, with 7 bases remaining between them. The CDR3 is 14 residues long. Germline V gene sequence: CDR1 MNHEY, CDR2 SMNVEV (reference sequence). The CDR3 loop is CASSLSARSYEQYF. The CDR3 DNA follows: TGTGCCAGCAGTTTATCCGCCAGGTCCTACGAGCAGTACTTC.

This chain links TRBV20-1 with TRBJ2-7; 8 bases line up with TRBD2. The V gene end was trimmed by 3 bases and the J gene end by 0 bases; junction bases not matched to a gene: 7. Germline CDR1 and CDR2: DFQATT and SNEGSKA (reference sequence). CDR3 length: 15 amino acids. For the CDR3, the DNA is TGCAGTGCTAGTTACCCGGGAGGGGGCTCCTACGAGCAGTACTTC. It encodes CSASYPGGGSYEQYF.

The DNA of the CDR3 is TGTGCCACCAGTGATAACAGGGGGTACAATGAGCAGTTCTTC. Its protein is CATSDNRGYNEQFF. The J gene is TRBJ2-1, the V gene TRBV24-1, with 8 positions matching TRBD1. After removal of 3 bases from V and 4 bases from J, the junction contained 1 base not matched to a gene. Germline assignment: CDR1 KGHDR and CDR2 SFDVKD. The CDR3 loop spans 14 amino acids.

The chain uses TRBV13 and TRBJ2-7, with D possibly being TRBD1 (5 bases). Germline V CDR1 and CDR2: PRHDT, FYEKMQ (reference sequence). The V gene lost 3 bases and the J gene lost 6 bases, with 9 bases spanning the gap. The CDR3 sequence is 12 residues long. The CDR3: CASSLDTSEQYF. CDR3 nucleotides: TGTGCCAGCAGCTTGGACACATCCGAGCAGTACTTC.

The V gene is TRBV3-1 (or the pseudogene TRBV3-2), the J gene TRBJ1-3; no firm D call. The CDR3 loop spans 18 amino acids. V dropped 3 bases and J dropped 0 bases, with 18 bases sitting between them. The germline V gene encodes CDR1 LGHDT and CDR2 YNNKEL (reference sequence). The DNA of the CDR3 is TGTGCCAGCAGCCATTCACCTCAAACCCTAAACTCTGGAAACACCATATATTTT. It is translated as CASSHSPQTLNSGNTIYF.

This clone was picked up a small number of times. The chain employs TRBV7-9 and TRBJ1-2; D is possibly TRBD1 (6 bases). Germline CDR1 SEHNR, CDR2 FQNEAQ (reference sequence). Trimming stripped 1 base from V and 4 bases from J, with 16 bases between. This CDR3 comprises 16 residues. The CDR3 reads CASSLVARDTAYGYTF. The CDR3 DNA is TGTGCCAGCAGCTTAGTAGCAAGGGACACCGCCTATGGCTACACCTTC.

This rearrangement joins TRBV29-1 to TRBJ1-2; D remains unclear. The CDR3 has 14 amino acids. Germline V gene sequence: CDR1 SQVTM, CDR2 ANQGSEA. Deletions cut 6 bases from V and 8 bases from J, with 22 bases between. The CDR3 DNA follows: TGCAGCGTCCTAGGACGCCCACCAGCGGGGGGCTACACCTTC. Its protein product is CSVLGRPPAGGYTF.

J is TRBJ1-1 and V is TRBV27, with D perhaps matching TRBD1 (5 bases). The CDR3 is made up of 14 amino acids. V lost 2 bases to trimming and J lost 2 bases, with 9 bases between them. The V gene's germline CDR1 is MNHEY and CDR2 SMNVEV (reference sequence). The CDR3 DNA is TGTGCCAGCAGTTTACGGGGGGTTAACACTGAAGCTTTCTTT. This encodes CASSLRGVNTEAFF.

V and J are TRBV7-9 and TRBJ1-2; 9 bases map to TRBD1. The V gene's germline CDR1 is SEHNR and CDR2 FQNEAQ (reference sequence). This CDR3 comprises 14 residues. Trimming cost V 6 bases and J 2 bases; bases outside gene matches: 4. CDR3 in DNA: TGTGCCAGCAGGGAAACAGGGGGCAACTATGGCTACACCTTC. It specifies CASRETGGNYGYTF.

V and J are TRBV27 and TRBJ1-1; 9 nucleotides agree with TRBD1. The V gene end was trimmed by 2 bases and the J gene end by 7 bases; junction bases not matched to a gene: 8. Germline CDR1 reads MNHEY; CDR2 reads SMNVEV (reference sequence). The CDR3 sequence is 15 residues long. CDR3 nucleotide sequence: TGTGCCAGCAGTTTAGTGAGGACAGGGGAAGATGAAGCTTTCTTT. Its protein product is CASSLVRTGEDEAFF.

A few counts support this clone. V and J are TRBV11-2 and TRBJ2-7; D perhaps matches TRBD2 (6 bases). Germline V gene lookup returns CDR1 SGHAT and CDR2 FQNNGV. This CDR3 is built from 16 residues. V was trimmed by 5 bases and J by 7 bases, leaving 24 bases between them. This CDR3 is CASSRSPTSISREQYF. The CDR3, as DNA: TGTGCCAGCAGCCGATCCCCGACTAGTATATCGAGGGAGCAGTACTTC.

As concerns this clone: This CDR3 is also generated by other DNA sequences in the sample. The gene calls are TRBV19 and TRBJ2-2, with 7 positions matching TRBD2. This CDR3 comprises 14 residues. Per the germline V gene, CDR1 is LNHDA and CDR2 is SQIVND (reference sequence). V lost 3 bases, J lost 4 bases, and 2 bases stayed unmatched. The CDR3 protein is CASSIASGTGELFF. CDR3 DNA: TGTGCCAGTAGTATCGCTAGCGGCACCGGGGAGCTGTTTTTT.